Below, one T cell receptor beta chain is given with its context. The antigen is undetermined. This sample was taken from a study of T-cell memory formation after mild COVID-19. Regarding the study as a whole: Among contracting clones, CD4+ were mainly CM/EM and CD8+ enriched in EMRA. Some SARS-CoV-2-responding clones were already detected in memory before infection.

After removal of 4 bases from V and 2 bases from J, the junction contained 6 bases not matched to a gene. This CDR3 has 16 amino acids. Per germline, CDR1 SEHNR and CDR2 FQNEAQ (reference sequence). MiXCR was run by TCRdb on the 5' RACE reads, yielding one entry per CDR3 protein. The top ten hold more than 10% of the sample, which has about 620,000 distinct CDR3 sequences, roughly 18% seen once. The chain is built from TRBV7-9 and TRBJ2-5; 11 bases align to TRBD2. The sample comprised PBMCs or a T cell subset sorted from them (not recorded which). This TCR derives from an adult woman who had mild COVID-19 (a few samples of this study predate the infection). Cell type and time point are not known. This CDR3 is CASSSLAGGPQETQYF. CDR3 coding DNA: TGTGCCAGCAGCTCATTAGCGGGGGGGCCACAAGAGACCCAGTACTTC.